A single sample gave rise to the 29 T cell receptor beta chains below, sequenced in a study of shared clonotypes between healthy human individuals. Assay: immunoSEQ multiplex PCR; the TCRdb copy retains only in-frame clones and omits some. The table includes millions of clones, just under 95% detected once. As defined, naive CD8 cells were CD45RO-negative and positively selected for CCR7, with terminally differentiated effector memory CD45RA+ cells excluded. Sequencing input: naive CD8+ T cells sorted from blood. These receptor sequences come from a man between 18 and 35 years old in good health.

The chain joins TRBV5-6 to TRBJ2-6; D gene ambiguous. V was pared by 0 bases and J by 2 bases, with 6 bases between. Germline CDR1 reads SGHDT; CDR2 reads YYEEEE. This CDR3 has 15 residues. The CDR3 protein is CASSLGNPGANVLTF. CDR3 nucleotide sequence: TGTGCCAGCAGCTTGGGGAACCCTGGGGCCAACGTCCTGACTTTC.

As for this clone: This likely comes from a read error, as the CDR3 has no conserved phenylalanine or tryptophan at its end. The J gene is TRBJ2-7, the V gene TRBV30; D perhaps matches TRBD1 (5 bases). The CDR3 has 11 residues. CDR1 and CDR2 from the germline V gene are GTSNPN and SVGIG (reference sequence). The germline V and J ends were trimmed by 2 bases and 6 bases, with 8 bases remaining between them. Here the CDR3 DNA reads TGTGCCTGGAGTAGGGGTTCCGAGCAGTACCTC. Protein: CAWSRGSEQYL.

The V and J genes are TRBV10-2 and TRBJ2-1, with 9 bases matching TRBD1. The V gene end was trimmed by 7 bases and the J gene end by 4 bases; junction bases not matched to a gene: 8. CDR1 and CDR2 (germline): WSHSY, SAAADI. There are 15 residues in the CDR3. This CDR3 reads CASKPTGGLYNEQFF. The CDR3 DNA is TGCGCCAGCAAACCCACAGGGGGCTTGTACAATGAGCAGTTCTTC.

On this clone itself: The same CDR3 is also encoded by other DNA sequences in this sample. This chain connects TRBV27 to TRBJ2-7; D gene ambiguous. This CDR3 region has 12 residues. V lost 3 bases, J lost 5 bases, and 8 bases lay in between. Per germline, CDR1 MNHEY and CDR2 SMNVEV (reference sequence). The CDR3 DNA reads as TGTGCCAGCAGTTTTCCGGGCGACGAGCAGTACTTC. Protein: CASSFPGDEQYF.

The CDR3 loop reads CASGRVAPIIHTQYF. The CDR3, as DNA: TGTGCCAGCGGACGGGTGGCTCCCATAATACATACGCAGTATTTT. The V call is TRBV27, the J call TRBJ2-3; D not certain. The length of the CDR3 is 15 residues. The V gene lost 8 bases and the J gene lost 7 bases, with 22 bases spanning the gap. Germline assignment: CDR1 MNHEY and CDR2 SMNVEV (reference sequence).

This clone was seen a single time. The gene calls are TRBV30 and TRBJ1-1; D may be TRBD1 (5 bases). Germline V CDR1 and CDR2: GTSNPN, SVGIG (reference sequence). The CDR3 loop spans 13 amino acids. The V and J ends lost 5 bases and 2 bases respectively, with 12 bases between them. CDR3 residues: CAWVRGPNTEAFF. Written as DNA, the CDR3 is TGTGCCTGGGTAAGGGGACCCAACACTGAAGCTTTCTTT.

This clone was picked up one time. The rearrangement links TRBV5-1 to TRBJ2-1, with 12 nucleotides matching TRBD2. The CDR3 runs 18 residues. The trim removed 3 bases at V and 0 bases at J, leaving 7 bases unmatched. Germline values: CDR1 SGHRS, CDR2 YFSETQ. The CDR3 region is CASSSPSGGGSSYNEQFF. CDR3 DNA sequence: TGCGCCAGCAGCTCCCCTAGCGGGGGGGGAAGCTCCTACAATGAGCAGTTCTTC.

This rearrangement joins TRBV27 to TRBJ1-1; D possibly corresponds to TRBD1 (6 bases). Trimming removed 3 bases at V and 0 bases at J, with 11 bases between. The V gene's germline CDR1 is MNHEY and CDR2 SMNVEV (reference sequence). The CDR3 is 15 residues long. CDR3 coding DNA: TGTGCCAGCAGTTTCGGGGGCAGAGTGAACACTGAAGCTTTCTTT. Residues: CASSFGGRVNTEAFF.

Details on this clone: At the DNA level, this CDR3 is encoded by other sequences in the same sample as well. The gene calls are TRBV29-1 and TRBJ2-7; weak D call: TRBD1 (5 bases). The CDR3 is 10 amino acids. Germline CDR1 SQVTM, CDR2 ANQGSEA. The V and J ends lost 6 bases and 4 bases respectively, with 7 bases between them. The CDR3 nucleotides are TGCAGCGTAGGGGAATACGAGCAGTACTTC. Translated, it gives CSVGEYEQYF.

This clone was counted a few times. The gene calls are TRBV6-1 and TRBJ2-3; 9 nucleotides align to TRBD2. The CDR3 loop spans 14 amino acids. In germline, CDR1 is MNHNS, CDR2 SASEGT. V was clipped by 4 bases and J by 2 bases; unmatched bases: 1. The CDR3 protein is CASSGLAATDTQYF. CDR3 DNA: TGTGCCAGCAGTGGACTAGCGGCCACAGATACGCAGTATTTT.

The chain is built from TRBV2 and TRBJ1-6, with a tentative D call TRBD1 (5 bases). In germline, CDR1 is SNHLY, CDR2 FYNNEI. CDR3 size: 17 residues. Between the trimmed V and J ends, which lost 6 bases and 0 bases, there was a span of 15 bases. CDR3 loop: CASRGRGPSSYNSPLHF. The CDR3 DNA follows: TGTGCCAGCAGGGGTAGGGGTCCGAGCTCCTATAATTCACCCCTCCACTTT.

The V and J genes are TRBV5-1 and TRBJ2-7; 7 bases map to TRBD1. V was pared by 4 bases and J by 6 bases, with 7 bases of the junction left unmatched. Germline V gene sequence: CDR1 SGHRS, CDR2 YFSETQ. The CDR3 has 13 residues. Here the CDR3 DNA reads TGCGCCAGCAGCGACGACAGGGAATCCGAGCAGTACTTC. Translating gives CASSDDRESEQYF.

The chain carries TRBV7-3 and TRBJ1-1; unclear D gene. V lost 0 bases, J lost 0 bases, and 11 bases lay in between. This CDR3 contains 16 residues. Germline lookup yields CDR1 SGHTA and CDR2 FQGTGA. The CDR3: CASSLTPERVNTEAFF. The CDR3 DNA is TGTGCCAGCAGCTTAACGCCGGAGAGAGTGAACACTGAAGCTTTCTTT.

CDR3: CASSQGPPGTTYEQYF. In DNA, the CDR3 is TGCGCCAGCAGCCAGGGCCCTCCCGGGACGACCTACGAGCAGTACTTC. The V and J genes are TRBV4-1 and TRBJ2-7; D tentatively reads TRBD1 or TRBD2 (5 bases each). Germline V gives CDR1 MGHRA, CDR2 YSYEKL. V lost 3 bases and J lost 2, with 17 bases in between. The CDR3 is made up of 16 amino acids.

As concerns this clone: At the DNA level, this CDR3 is encoded by other sequences in the same sample as well. J is TRBJ2-7 and V is TRBV19, with TRBD1 matching 9 bases. J gave up 4 bases and V 6 bases, and 4 bases lay outside the gene matches. The length of the CDR3 is 13 residues. CDR1 and CDR2 from the germline V gene are LNHDA and SQIVND (reference sequence). CDR3 nucleotides: TGTGCCAGTAGCCCGACAGGGGGTTACGAGCAGTACTTC. It encodes CASSPTGGYEQYF.

The gene calls are TRBV13 and TRBJ2-7; D remains unclear. Germline loops: CDR1 PRHDT, CDR2 FYEKMQ (reference sequence). Deletions cut 5 bases from V and 5 bases from J, with 16 bases between. CDR3 length equals 14 residues. CDR3 bases: TGTGCCAGCAGCGCCCACAGCTACCAAGACGAGCAGTACTTC. As protein: CASSAHSYQDEQYF.

This sequence joins TRBV20-1 and TRBJ1-2; D unclear. In germline, CDR1 is DFQATT, CDR2 SNEGSKA (reference sequence). The CDR3 has 11 residues. The ends were cut back, 6 bases at V and 6 bases at J, with 11 bases in the middle. The CDR3 bases are TGCAGTGCCCCCGCCTTCAATGGCTACACCTTC. Translating it yields CSAPAFNGYTF.

Comment on this clone: Other DNA sequences in this sample translate to the same CDR3. The V and J genes are TRBV7-9 and TRBJ2-5; 10 nucleotides match TRBD2. The germline V gene has CDR1 SEHNR and CDR2 FQNEAQ (reference sequence). The V and J ends lost 1 base and 3 bases, in that order; junction bases with no gene match: 2. CDR3 size: 15 residues. CDR3: CASSLGLAGEETQYF. CDR3 nucleotide sequence: TGTGCCAGCAGCTTAGGGCTAGCGGGAGAAGAGACCCAGTACTTC.

The V call is TRBV19, the J call TRBJ2-1; TRBD2 agrees at 9 bases. Germline lookup yields CDR1 LNHDA and CDR2 SQIVND (reference sequence). The CDR3 loop spans 16 amino acids. The V segment lost 5 bases and the J segment 5 bases; nucleotides outside the gene matches: 10. The CDR3 is CASSYDSGGTNNEQFF. The CDR3 coding sequence is TGTGCCAGTAGTTACGATAGCGGGGGCACAAACAATGAGCAGTTCTTC.

CDR3 in amino acids: CASSQVNYEQYF. CDR3 in DNA: TGTGCCAGCAGCCAAGTAAACTACGAGCAGTACTTC. The rearrangement uses TRBV16 and TRBJ2-7; D ambiguous. The germline V gene encodes CDR1 KGHSY and CDR2 FQNENV. V was trimmed by 2 bases and J by 3 bases, leaving 5 bases between them. This CDR3 contains 12 residues.

The chain has TRBV14 and TRBJ2-2, with D maybe TRBD1 (5 bases). The CDR3 totals 13 residues. Germline V CDR1 and CDR2: SGHDN, FVKESK. V shed 3 bases and J shed 9 bases, with 11 bases lying between them. For the CDR3, the DNA is TGTGCCAGCAGCCAGCAGGGTGGCCGGGAGCTGTTTTTT. It encodes CASSQQGGRELFF.

V usage is TRBV30 and J usage is TRBJ1-3; D is unclear. The germline gives CDR1 GTSNPN, CDR2 SVGIG (reference sequence). The CDR3 loop spans 12 amino acids. The V end was cut by 2 bases, the J end by 0 bases, with 2 bases between. The CDR3, as DNA: TGTGCCTGGAGTACCTCTGGAAACACCATATATTTT. Its translation is CAWSTSGNTIYF.

The chain joins TRBV6-5 to TRBJ2-3; perhaps D is TRBD1 or TRBD2 (5 bases each). The length of the CDR3 is 14 residues. Trimming took 2 bases from V and 11 from J, leaving 17 bases between them. CDR1 is MNHEY and CDR2 is SVGAGI in the germline V gene. The CDR3 region is CASSYRYRDEGQYF. CDR3 DNA sequence: TGTGCCAGCAGTTACCGATACCGGGACGAGGGGCAGTATTTT.

The rearrangement joins TRBV7-9 to TRBJ2-4; D unclear. The CDR3 sequence is 12 residues long. V was cut by 5 bases and J by 8 bases, with 10 bases left in between. Germline CDR1 SEHNR, CDR2 FQNEAQ (reference sequence). The CDR3 region has the DNA TGTGCCAGCAGCGTCCTTGGGGACATTCAGTACTTC. Its translation is CASSVLGDIQYF.

The count of this clone is one. The rearrangement links TRBV27 to TRBJ2-5; D perhaps matches TRBD2 (5 bases). Germline CDR1 is MNHEY and CDR2 is SMNVEV (reference sequence). Trimming removed 4 bases at V and 3 bases at J, with 21 bases between. This CDR3 has 17 amino acids. As DNA, the CDR3 is TGTGCCAGCAGTTCCGTAGCGCCGTTGGGCACAAAAGAGACCCAGTACTTC. Translated, it gives CASSSVAPLGTKETQYF.

V usage is TRBV20-1 and J usage is TRBJ1-1; D unresolved. The germline V gene has CDR1 DFQATT and CDR2 SNEGSKA (reference sequence). CDR3 length: 11 amino acids. V lost 3 bases and J 6 bases, leaving 8 bases between the germline ends. For the CDR3, the DNA is TGCAGTGCTAGTCGGGATTCTGAAGCTTTCTTT. Protein sequence: CSASRDSEAFF.

The chain couples TRBV10-1 to TRBJ2-1; no clear D. Trimming removed 3 bases at V and 0 bases at J, with 12 bases between. CDR1 WNHNN and CDR2 SYGVQD come from the germline V gene (reference sequence). The CDR3 loop spans 16 amino acids. The CDR3 protein is CASSDRLESSYNEQFF. DNA for the CDR3: TGCGCCAGCAGTGACAGGTTGGAGAGCTCCTACAATGAGCAGTTCTTC.

The chain recombines TRBV7-9 with TRBJ2-5, with D maybe TRBD1 (6 bases). The CDR3 loop spans 14 amino acids. The V end was cut by 6 bases, the J end by 1 base, with 12 bases between. CDR1 and CDR2 (germline): SEHNR, FQNEAQ (reference sequence). CDR3 amino acids: CASSSQGLQETQYF. The CDR3 DNA reads TGTGCCAGCAGTTCTCAGGGGCTCCAAGAGACCCAGTACTTC.

This chain connects TRBV11-2 to TRBJ1-3; 7 nucleotides agree with TRBD1. The germline gives CDR1 SGHAT, CDR2 FQNNGV. The CDR3 extends over 15 amino acids. V dropped 5 bases and J dropped 9; count of bases not matched to a gene: 13. The chain's CDR3 is CASSLLVGAGGTIYF. The CDR3 nucleotides read TGTGCCAGCAGCCTCTTAGTAGGGGCAGGGGGCACCATATATTTT. The full variable domain, with the rest looked up from reference TRBV11-2 and TRBJ1-3, is EAGVAQSPRYKIIEKRQSVAFWCNPISGHATLYWYQQILGQGPKLLIQFQNNGVVDDSQLPKDRFSAERLKGVDSTLKIQPAKLEDSAVYLCASSLLVGAGGTIYFGEGSWLTVV.